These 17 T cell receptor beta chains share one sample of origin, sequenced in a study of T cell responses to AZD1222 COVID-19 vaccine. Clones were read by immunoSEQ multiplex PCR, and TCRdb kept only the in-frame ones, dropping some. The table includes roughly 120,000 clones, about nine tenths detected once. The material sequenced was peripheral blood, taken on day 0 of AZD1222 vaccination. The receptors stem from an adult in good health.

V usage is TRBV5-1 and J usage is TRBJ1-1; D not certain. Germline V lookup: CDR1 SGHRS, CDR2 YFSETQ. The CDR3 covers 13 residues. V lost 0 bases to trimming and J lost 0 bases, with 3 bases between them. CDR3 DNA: TGCGCCAGCAGCTTGGTTCTGAACACTGAAGCTTTCTTT. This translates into CASSLVLNTEAFF.

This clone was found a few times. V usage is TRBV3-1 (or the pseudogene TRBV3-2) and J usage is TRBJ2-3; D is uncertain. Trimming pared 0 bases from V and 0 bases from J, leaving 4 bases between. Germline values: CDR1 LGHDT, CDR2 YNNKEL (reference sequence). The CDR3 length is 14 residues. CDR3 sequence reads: CASSQDVSTDTQYF. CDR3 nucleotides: TGTGCCAGCAGCCAAGATGTAAGCACAGATACGCAGTATTTT.

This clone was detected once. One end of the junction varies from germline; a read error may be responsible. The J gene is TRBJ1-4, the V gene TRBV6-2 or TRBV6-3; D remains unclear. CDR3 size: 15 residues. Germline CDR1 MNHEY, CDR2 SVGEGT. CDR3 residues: CASSYSRLIGEKLFF. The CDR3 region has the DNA TGCGCCAGCAGTTACTCGCGGCTGATTGGCGAAAAACTGTTTTTT.

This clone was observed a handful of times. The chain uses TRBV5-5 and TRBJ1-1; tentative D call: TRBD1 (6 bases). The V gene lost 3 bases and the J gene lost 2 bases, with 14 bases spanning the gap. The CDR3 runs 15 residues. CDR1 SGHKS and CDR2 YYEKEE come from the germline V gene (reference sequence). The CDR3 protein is CASSSGHSTNTEAFF. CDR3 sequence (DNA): TGTGCCAGCAGCTCGGGACACTCGACTAACACTGAAGCTTTCTTT.

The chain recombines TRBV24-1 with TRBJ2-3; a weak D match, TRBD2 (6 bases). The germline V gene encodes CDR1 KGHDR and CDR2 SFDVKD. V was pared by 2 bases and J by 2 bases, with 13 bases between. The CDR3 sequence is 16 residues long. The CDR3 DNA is TGTGCCACCAGTGATTCTGGCGGGGTCGCCACAGATACGCAGTATTTT. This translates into CATSDSGGVATDTQYF.

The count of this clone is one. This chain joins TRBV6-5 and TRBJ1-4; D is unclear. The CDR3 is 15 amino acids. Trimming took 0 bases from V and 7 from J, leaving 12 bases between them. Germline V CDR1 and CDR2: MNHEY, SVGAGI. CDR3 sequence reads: CASSYSGIASEKLFF. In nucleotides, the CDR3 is TGTGCCAGCAGTTACTCGGGGATAGCGTCTGAAAAACTGTTTTTT.

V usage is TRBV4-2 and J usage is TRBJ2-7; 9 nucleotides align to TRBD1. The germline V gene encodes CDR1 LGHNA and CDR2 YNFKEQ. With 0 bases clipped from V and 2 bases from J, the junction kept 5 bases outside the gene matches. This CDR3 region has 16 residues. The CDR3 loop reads CASSQDLGQGPYEQYF. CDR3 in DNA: TGTGCCAGCAGCCAAGATTTAGGACAGGGGCCCTACGAGCAGTACTTC.

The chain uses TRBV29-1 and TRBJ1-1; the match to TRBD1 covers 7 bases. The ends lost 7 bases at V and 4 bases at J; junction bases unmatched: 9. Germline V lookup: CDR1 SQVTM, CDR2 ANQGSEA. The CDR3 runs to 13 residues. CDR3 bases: TGCAGCGCCGCGAGACAGGGAGGCACTGAAGCTTTCTTT. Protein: CSAARQGGTEAFF.

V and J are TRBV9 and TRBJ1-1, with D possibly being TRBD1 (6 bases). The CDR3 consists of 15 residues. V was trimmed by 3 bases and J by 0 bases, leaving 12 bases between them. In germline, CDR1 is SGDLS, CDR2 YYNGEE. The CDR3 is CASSAQGWMNTEAFF. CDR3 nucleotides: TGTGCCAGCAGCGCTCAGGGGTGGATGAACACTGAAGCTTTCTTT. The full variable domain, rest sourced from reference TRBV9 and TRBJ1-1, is DSGVTQTPKHLITATGQRVTLRCSPRSGDLSVYWYQQSLDQGLQFLIQYYNGEERAKGNILERFSAQQFPDLHSELNLSSLELGDSALYFCASSAQGWMNTEAFFGQGTRLTVV.

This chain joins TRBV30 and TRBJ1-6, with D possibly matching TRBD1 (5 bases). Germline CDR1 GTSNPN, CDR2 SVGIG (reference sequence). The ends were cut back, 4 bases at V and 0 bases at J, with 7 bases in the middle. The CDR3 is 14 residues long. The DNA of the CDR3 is TGTGCCTGGACGGGGGTCTCCTATAATTCACCCCTCCACTTT. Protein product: CAWTGVSYNSPLHF.

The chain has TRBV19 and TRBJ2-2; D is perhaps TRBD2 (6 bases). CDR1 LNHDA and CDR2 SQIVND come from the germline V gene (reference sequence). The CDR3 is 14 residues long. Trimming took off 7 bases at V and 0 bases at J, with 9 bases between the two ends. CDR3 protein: CASTEGPNTGELFF. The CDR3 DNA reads TGTGCCAGTACGGAGGGACCGAACACCGGGGAGCTGTTTTTT.

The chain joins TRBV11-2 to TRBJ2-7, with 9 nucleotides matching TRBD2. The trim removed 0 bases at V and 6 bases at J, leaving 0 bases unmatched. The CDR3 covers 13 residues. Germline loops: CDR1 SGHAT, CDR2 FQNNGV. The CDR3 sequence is CASSLERGGEQYF. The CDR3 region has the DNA TGTGCCAGCAGCTTAGAGCGGGGGGGCGAGCAGTACTTC. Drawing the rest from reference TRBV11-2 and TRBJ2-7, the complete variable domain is EAGVAQSPRYKIIEKRQSVAFWCNPISGHATLYWYQQILGQGPKLLIQFQNNGVVDDSQLPKDRFSAERLKGVDSTLKIQPAKLEDSAVYLCASSLERGGEQYFGPGTRLTVT.

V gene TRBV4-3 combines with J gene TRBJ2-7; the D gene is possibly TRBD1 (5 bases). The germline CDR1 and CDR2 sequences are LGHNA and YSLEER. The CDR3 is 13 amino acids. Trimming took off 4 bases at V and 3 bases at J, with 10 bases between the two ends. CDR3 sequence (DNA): TGCGCCAGCAGCCGCTACGACAGCTACGAGCAGTACTTC. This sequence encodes CASSRYDSYEQYF.

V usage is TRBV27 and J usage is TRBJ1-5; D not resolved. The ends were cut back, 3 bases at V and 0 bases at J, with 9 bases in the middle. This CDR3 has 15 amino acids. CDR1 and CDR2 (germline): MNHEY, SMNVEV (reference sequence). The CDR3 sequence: CASSLMGLSNQPQHF. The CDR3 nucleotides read TGTGCCAGCAGTTTGATGGGCCTTAGCAATCAGCCCCAGCATTTT.

The CDR3 sequence: CASSEGHEAFF. The CDR3 bases are TGTGCCAGCTCTGAGGGGCATGAAGCTTTCTTT. The chain links TRBV4-2 to TRBJ1-1; D might be TRBD1 (5 bases). CDR1 LGHNA and CDR2 YNFKEQ come from the germline V gene. Trimming pared 8 bases from V and 7 bases from J, leaving 11 bases between. This CDR3 is 11 amino acids long.

The CDR3 here is CASSPFPVSGGGTDTQYF. The CDR3 DNA reads as TGTGCCAGCTCACCATTCCCCGTTAGCGGGGGGGGCACAGATACGCAGTATTTT. V is TRBV18 and J is TRBJ2-3; TRBD2 matches at 11 bases. From germline, CDR1 is KGHSH and CDR2 LQKENI. The CDR3 totals 18 residues. With 2 bases clipped from V and 1 base from J, the junction kept 8 bases outside the gene matches. The full variable domain, its missing parts supplied by reference TRBV18 and TRBJ2-3, is NAGVMQNPRHLVRRRGQEARLRCSPMKGHSHVYWYRQLPEEGLKFMVYLQKENIIDESGMPKERFSAEFPKEGPSILRIQQVVRGDSAAYFCASSPFPVSGGGTDTQYFGPGTRLTVL.

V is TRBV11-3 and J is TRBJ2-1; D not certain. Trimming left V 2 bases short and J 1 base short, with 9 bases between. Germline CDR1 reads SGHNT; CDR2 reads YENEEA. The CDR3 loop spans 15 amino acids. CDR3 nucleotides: TGTGCCAGCAGCTTACAGAGCTCATCCTACAATGAGCAGTTCTTC. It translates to CASSLQSSSYNEQFF. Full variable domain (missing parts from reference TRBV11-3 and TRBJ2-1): EAGVVQSPRYKIIEKKQPVAFWCNPISGHNTLYWYLQNLGQGPELLIRYENEEAVDDSQLPKDRFSAERLKGVDSTLKIQPAELGDSAVYLCASSLQSSSYNEQFFGPGTRLTVL.